The next 29 T cell receptor beta chains were all read from a single sample in a study of vaccination and CD4 T cells after COVID-19. Regarding treatment: roughly 10-day PBMC culture with coronavirus spike peptide pools or control peptides (ViraFEST assay). Researchers used the Oncomine TCR Beta short-read assay to sequence DNA from cultured CD4+ T cells. TCRdb recomputed calls from the PCR reads with MiXCR, one row per CDR3 protein. This table has over 20,000 distinct CDR3 sequences, approximately 37% appearing once. Their target antigens are unknown. The sample taken for sequencing was CD4+ T cells from blood, cultured in vitro. These receptors were obtained from a human donor who had recovered from COVID-19.

V and J are TRBV21-1 and TRBJ2-1; the table's D call of TRBD1 was not tested on the DNA. TRBV21-1 is recorded as a pseudogene. CDR3 size: 19 residues. CDR3 nucleotides: TGTGCCAGCAGCAAAGGGGGTTGTTTAAGGGGGACTCTATACAATGAGCAGTTCTTC. Its protein is CASSKGGCLRGTLYNEQFF.

This chain links TRBV27 with TRBJ2-3, with 7 bases fitting TRBD2. CDR1 and CDR2 (germline): MNHEY, SMNVEV (reference sequence). CDR3 length equals 13 residues. The V segment lost 6 bases and the J segment 7 bases; nucleotides outside the gene matches: 7. CDR3 residues: CASSKTGTNTQYF. The CDR3 DNA sequence: TGTGCCAGCAGCAAAACCGGGACTAATACGCAGTATTTT.

This clonotype has just a few counts. In DNA form, the CDR3 reads TGTGCCAGTAACGTCCCGGGCCCCAACTATGGCTACACCTTC. It yields the protein CASNVPGPNYGYTF. The gene calls are TRBV19 and TRBJ1-2, with D unresolved. Germline assignment: CDR1 LNHDA and CDR2 SQIVND (reference sequence). The CDR3 runs 14 residues. V was pared by 7 bases and J by 2 bases, with 14 bases between.

This clonotype appeared a few times. This sequence joins TRBV20-1 and TRBJ1-6, with D possibly being TRBD1 (6 bases). This CDR3 contains 15 residues. Germline CDR1 DFQATT, CDR2 SNEGSKA (reference sequence). V shed 0 bases and J shed 7 bases, with 13 bases lying between them. DNA for the CDR3: TGCAGTGCTAGAGATCCGGGGGGCAGGAATTCACCCCTCCACTTT. It is translated as CSARDPGGRNSPLHF.

This clonotype appeared a few times. V is TRBV7-3 and J is TRBJ1-1; 9 bases align to TRBD1. The J segment lost 6 bases and the V segment lost 6 bases, leaving 5 bases of the junction unmatched. This CDR3 comprises 13 residues. Germline CDR1 and CDR2: SGHTA and FQGTGA. The CDR3: CASSPQGAAEAFF. The CDR3 DNA sequence: TGTGCCAGCAGTCCACAGGGGGCAGCTGAAGCTTTCTTT.

This clonotype was observed a single time. V is TRBV9 and J is TRBJ2-3; 10 nucleotides agree with TRBD2. Germline V CDR1 and CDR2: SGDLS, YYNGEE. CDR3 size: 17 residues. J lost 3 bases, V lost 7 bases, and 14 bases had no gene match. The CDR3 spells CASALGASGSRTDTQYF. DNA of the CDR3: TGTGCCAGCGCCCTAGGGGCTAGCGGGAGTAGGACAGATACGCAGTATTTT.

This clonotype was observed a few times. For the CDR3, the DNA is TGTGCCAGCTCACCATGGCTAGATAATGAGCAGTTCTTC. Its translation: CASSPWLDNEQFF. The V gene is TRBV18, the J gene TRBJ2-1; D is unresolved. Trimming stripped 2 bases from V and 7 bases from J, with 9 bases between. This CDR3 is 13 amino acids long. Germline V gene data show CDR1 as KGHSH and CDR2 as LQKENI.

This clonotype appeared once. This chain uses TRBV5-5 with TRBJ2-7; D unresolved. The CDR3 is made up of 11 amino acids. In germline, CDR1 is SGHKS, CDR2 YYEKEE (reference sequence). V shed 6 bases and J shed 5 bases, with 9 bases lying between them. In nucleotides, the CDR3 is TGTGCCAGCACCTCACACCACGAGCAGTACTTC. This sequence encodes CASTSHHEQYF.

This chain links TRBV23-1 with TRBJ1-2; no reliable D call. TRBV23-1 counts as an open reading frame of uncertain function. The ends were cut back, 2 bases at V and 5 bases at J, with 18 bases in the middle. This CDR3 region has 16 residues. The CDR3 is CASSQDPIKPSYGYTF. CDR3 in DNA: TGCGCCAGCAGTCAAGATCCCATCAAACCCTCTTATGGCTACACCTTC.

This clonotype showed up just once. This chain connects TRBV23-1 to TRBJ2-7, with TRBD2 matching 11 bases. TRBV23-1 is classed as an ORF, of uncertain function. Unmatched junction bases numbered 7, after V lost 6 bases and J lost 3 bases. CDR3 size: 15 residues. The CDR3 spells CASRTLGLADYEQYF. The CDR3 coding sequence is TGCGCCAGCAGAACCTTGGGACTAGCGGACTACGAGCAGTACTTC.

This chain links TRBV12-3 or TRBV12-4 with TRBJ1-5; TRBD1 matches at 8 bases. This CDR3 has 15 residues. J was trimmed by 7 bases and V by 5 bases; bases with no gene match: 10. CDR3 in amino acids: CASSPTDRDVQPQHF. Written as DNA, the CDR3 is TGTGCCAGCAGTCCAACGGACAGGGACGTGCAGCCCCAGCATTTT.

The DNA of the CDR3 is TGTGCCAGCAGCTTCGAACAATCGACTTCACCCCTCCACTTT. Its translation is CASSFEQSTSPLHF. The chain has TRBV7-9 and TRBJ1-6, with unresolved D. The CDR3 runs to 14 residues. CDR1 and CDR2 (germline): SEHNR, FQNEAQ (reference sequence). Trimming took off 3 bases at V and 9 bases at J, with 12 bases between the two ends.

The rearrangement links TRBV2 to TRBJ2-5, with 8 bases fitting TRBD2. CDR3 length: 14 residues. The germline V gene encodes CDR1 SNHLY and CDR2 FYNNEI. With V trimmed by 8 bases and J by 5 bases, 10 bases remained unmatched. CDR3 sequence reads: CASSGLVIGETQYF. DNA of the CDR3: TGTGCCAGCTCGGGACTAGTAATCGGGGAGACCCAGTACTTC.

A few counts support this clonotype. CDR3 sequence (DNA): TGTGCCAGCAGTTTGACTAGCGGGAGAGCAGATACGCAGTATTTT. Its protein product is CASSLTSGRADTQYF. This chain connects TRBV12-3 or TRBV12-4 to TRBJ2-3; 12 nucleotides agree with TRBD2. The CDR3 has 15 residues. The trim removed 3 bases at V and 4 bases at J, leaving 2 bases unmatched.

The chain couples TRBV6-2 or TRBV6-3 to TRBJ1-1; D remains unclear. There are 15 residues in the CDR3. Trimming shortened V by 6 bases and J by 11 bases, and 25 bases separated the two germline ends. The germline V gene has CDR1 MNHEY and CDR2 SVGEGT. The CDR3 loop reads CASRGPAMGNGRAFF. The CDR3 DNA reads TGTGCCAGCAGAGGCCCGGCTATGGGGAATGGTCGGGCTTTCTTT.

This clonotype has a handful of counts. The CDR3: CASSFSGPRYEQYF. The CDR3 DNA follows: TGTGCCAGCAGCTTTTCCGGGCCGCGCTACGAGCAGTACTTC. The rearrangement joins TRBV11-3 to TRBJ2-7; D is unclear. V shed 3 bases and J shed 3 bases, with 12 bases lying between them. The CDR3 runs to 14 residues. Germline V gene data show CDR1 as SGHNT and CDR2 as YENEEA.

The chain carries TRBV24-1 and TRBJ2-2; the match to TRBD1 covers 7 bases. The CDR3 has 18 residues. Germline CDR1 KGHDR, CDR2 SFDVKD. The J segment lost 3 bases and the V segment lost 2 bases, leaving 11 bases of the junction unmatched. The DNA for the CDR3 is TGTGCCACCAGTGATTCCCCCGGGACAGAGACCCACACCGGGGAGCTGTTTTTT. Its translation is CATSDSPGTETHTGELFF.

This clonotype came up a few times. Written as DNA, the CDR3 is TGTGCCAGCAGCTTAGTAGCGGATGAAGAGACCCAGTACTTC. It specifies CASSLVADEETQYF. The chain recombines TRBV7-2 with TRBJ2-5; the D gene is possibly TRBD2 (6 bases). The CDR3 runs 14 residues. V was clipped by 1 base and J by 3 bases, with 9 bases between them. CDR1 SGHTA and CDR2 FQGNSA come from the germline V gene.

The gene calls are TRBV20-1 and TRBJ1-5, with D unclear. Germline loops: CDR1 DFQATT, CDR2 SNEGSKA (reference sequence). With 4 bases removed from V and 0 bases from J, the gap between germline ends came to 4 bases. The CDR3 sequence is 12 residues long. This chain's CDR3 is CSAKNSNQPQHF. The CDR3 DNA is TGCAGTGCTAAGAATAGCAATCAGCCCCAGCATTTT.

This clonotype came up a few times. The chain has TRBV19 and TRBJ2-2, with 9 bases matching TRBD1. Unmatched junction bases numbered 2, after V lost 6 bases and J lost 3 bases. The V gene's germline CDR1 is LNHDA and CDR2 SQIVND (reference sequence). The CDR3 consists of 14 residues. The CDR3 region is CASSRQGDTGELFF. DNA for the CDR3: TGTGCCAGTAGCAGACAGGGGGACACCGGGGAGCTGTTTTTT. The whole variable domain, remainder taken from reference TRBV19 and TRBJ2-2, is DGGITQSPKYLFRKEGQNVTLSCEQNLNHDAMYWYRQDPGQGLRLIYYSQIVNDFQKGDIAEGYSVSREKKESFPLTVTSAQKNPTAFYLCASSRQGDTGELFFGEGSRLTVL.

The chain uses TRBV28 and TRBJ1-3, with D tentatively TRBD1 (5 bases). CDR3 size: 15 residues. V shed 3 bases and J shed 4 bases, with 13 bases lying between them. The germline V gene has CDR1 MDHEN and CDR2 SYDVKM. CDR3 in amino acids: CASSLRGSLGNTIYF. The CDR3 region has the DNA TGTGCCAGCAGTTTGAGGGGTAGTCTGGGAAACACCATATATTTT.

This clonotype is classed as medium-sized. DNA of the CDR3: TGTGCCATCCAGCGAGGGGGCGTTGGCTACACCTTC. Residues: CAIQRGGVGYTF. V is TRBV10-3 and J is TRBJ1-2, with 7 bases lining up with TRBD1. The trim removed 8 bases at V and 7 bases at J, leaving 7 bases unmatched. The germline V gene has CDR1 ENHRY and CDR2 SYGVKD. This CDR3 spans 12 amino acids.

This clonotype was counted only a few times. CDR3 protein: CASSYSMAGDTEAFF. The CDR3 region has the DNA TGTGCCAGCAGTTACTCGATGGCCGGGGACACTGAAGCTTTCTTT. This chain connects TRBV6-5 to TRBJ1-1; D is ambiguous. V lost 0 bases and J lost 3, with 11 bases in between. The CDR3 extends over 15 amino acids. Germline-derived CDR1 and CDR2 are MNHEY and SVGAGI.

The gene calls are TRBV12-3 or TRBV12-4 and TRBJ1-5; no clear D. V was shortened by 3 bases and J by 0 bases, with 12 bases between the two germline ends. The CDR3 totals 16 residues. CDR3 residues: CASSFRGVTSNQPQHF. In DNA, the CDR3 is TGTGCCAGCAGTTTCCGAGGAGTGACTAGCAATCAGCCCCAGCATTTT.

The gene calls are TRBV19 and TRBJ2-2, with D perhaps matching TRBD1 (7 bases). V was shortened by 4 bases and J by 1 base, with 13 bases between the two germline ends. Germline V gene data show CDR1 as LNHDA and CDR2 as SQIVND (reference sequence). The CDR3 has 16 amino acids. CDR3: CASSTPQGGNTGELFF. DNA for the CDR3: TGTGCCAGTAGTACCCCCCAGGGGGGGAACACCGGGGAGCTGTTTTTT.

The chain recombines TRBV4-3 with TRBJ2-5, with D unresolved. CDR3 size: 14 residues. V was trimmed by 0 bases and J by 5 bases, leaving 10 bases between them. The V gene's germline CDR1 is LGHNA and CDR2 YSLEER. CDR3 in amino acids: CASSQEWGGETQYF. CDR3 in DNA: TGCGCCAGCAGCCAAGAGTGGGGTGGTGAGACCCAGTACTTC.

This clonotype was found a few times. CDR3 nucleotide sequence: TGTGCCAGCAGCTTAGTGGCAGGGGGCAATCAGCCCCAGCATTTT. Residues: CASSLVAGGNQPQHF. The V call is TRBV11-2, the J call TRBJ1-5; perhaps TRBD1 as D (6 bases). There are 15 residues in the CDR3. Trimming shortened V by 1 base and J by 2 bases, and 9 bases separated the two germline ends. CDR1 is SGHAT and CDR2 is FQNNGV in the germline V gene.

In nucleotides, the CDR3 is TGTGCCAGCAGGGCACACTTAGGAAACTACGAGCAGTACTTC. Amino acid sequence: CASRAHLGNYEQYF. The J gene is TRBJ2-7, the V gene TRBV28, with D unclear. V lost 6 bases and J lost 3, with 15 bases in between. In germline, CDR1 is MDHEN, CDR2 SYDVKM. The CDR3 has 14 amino acids.

V gene TRBV10-3 combines with J gene TRBJ2-5, with TRBD2 matching over 14 bases. Germline CDR1 is ENHRY and CDR2 is SYGVKD. With 0 bases clipped from V and 7 bases from J, the junction kept 7 bases outside the gene matches. The CDR3 loop spans 17 amino acids. The CDR3 DNA reads TGTGCCATCAGTGAGTCCGAGGGACTAGCGGGGGTCGGGACCCAGTACTTC. Its translation: CAISESEGLAGVGTQYF.